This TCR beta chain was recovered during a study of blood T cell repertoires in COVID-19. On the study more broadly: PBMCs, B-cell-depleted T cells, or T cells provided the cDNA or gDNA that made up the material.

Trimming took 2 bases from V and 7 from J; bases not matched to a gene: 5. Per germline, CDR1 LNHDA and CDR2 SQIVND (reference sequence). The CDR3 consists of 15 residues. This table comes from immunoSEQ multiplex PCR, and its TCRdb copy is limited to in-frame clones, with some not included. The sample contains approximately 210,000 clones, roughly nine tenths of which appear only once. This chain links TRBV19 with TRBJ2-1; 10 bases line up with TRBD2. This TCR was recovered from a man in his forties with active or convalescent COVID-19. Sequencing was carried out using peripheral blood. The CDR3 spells CASSIRTSGNNEQFF. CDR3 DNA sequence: TGTGCCAGTAGTATAAGGACTAGCGGAAATAATGAGCAGTTCTTC.